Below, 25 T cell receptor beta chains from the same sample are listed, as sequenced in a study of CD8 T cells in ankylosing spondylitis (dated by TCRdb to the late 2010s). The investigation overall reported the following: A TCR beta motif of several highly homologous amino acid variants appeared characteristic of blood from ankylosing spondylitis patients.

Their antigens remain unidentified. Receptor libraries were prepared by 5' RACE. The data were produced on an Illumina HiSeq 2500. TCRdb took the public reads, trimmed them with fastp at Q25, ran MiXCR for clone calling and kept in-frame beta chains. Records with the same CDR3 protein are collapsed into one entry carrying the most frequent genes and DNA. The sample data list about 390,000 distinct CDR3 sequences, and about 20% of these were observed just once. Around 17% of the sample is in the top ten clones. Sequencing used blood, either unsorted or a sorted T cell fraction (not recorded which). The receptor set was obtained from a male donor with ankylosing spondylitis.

In DNA form, the CDR3 reads TGTGCCAGCAGAAGGCCGAGCCCCTACTACAATGAGCAGTTCTTC. Protein product: CASRRPSPYYNEQFF. The chain is built from TRBV27 and TRBJ2-1, with D uncertain. Germline CDR1 MNHEY, CDR2 SMNVEV (reference sequence). The CDR3 consists of 15 residues. V was cut by 6 bases and J by 3 bases, with 15 bases left in between.

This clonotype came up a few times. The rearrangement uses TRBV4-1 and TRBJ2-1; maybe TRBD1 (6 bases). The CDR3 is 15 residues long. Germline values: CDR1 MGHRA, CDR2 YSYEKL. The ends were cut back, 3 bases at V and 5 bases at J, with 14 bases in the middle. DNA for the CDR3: TGCGCCAGCAGCCATTACACTCGGGACAACAATGAGCAGTTCTTC. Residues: CASSHYTRDNNEQFF.

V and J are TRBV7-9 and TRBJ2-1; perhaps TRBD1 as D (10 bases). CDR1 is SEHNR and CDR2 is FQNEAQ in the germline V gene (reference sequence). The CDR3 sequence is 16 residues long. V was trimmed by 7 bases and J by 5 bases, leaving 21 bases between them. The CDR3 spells CASKRASGTGDNEQFF. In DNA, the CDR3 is TGTGCCAGCAAGCGGGCTAGCGGGACAGGGGACAATGAGCAGTTCTTC. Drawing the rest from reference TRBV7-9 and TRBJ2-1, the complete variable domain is DTGVSQNPRHKITKRGQNVTFRCDPISEHNRLYWYRQTLGQGPEFLTYFQNEAQLEKSRLLSDRFSAERPKGSFSTLEIQRTEQGDSAMYLCASKRASGTGDNEQFFGPGTRLTVL.

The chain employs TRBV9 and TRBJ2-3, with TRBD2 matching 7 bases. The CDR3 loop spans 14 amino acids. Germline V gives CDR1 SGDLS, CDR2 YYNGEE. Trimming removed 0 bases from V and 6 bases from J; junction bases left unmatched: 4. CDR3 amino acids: CASSVGGSGDTQYF. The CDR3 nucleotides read TGTGCCAGCAGCGTAGGCGGGAGCGGTGATACGCAGTATTTT. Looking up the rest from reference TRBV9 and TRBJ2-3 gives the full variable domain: DSGVTQTPKHLITATGQRVTLRCSPRSGDLSVYWYQQSLDQGLQFLIQYYNGEERAKGNILERFSAQQFPDLHSELNLSSLELGDSALYFCASSVGGSGDTQYFGPGTRLTVL.

The CDR3 region is CASSYSGQGTFEQYF. In DNA form, the CDR3 reads TGTGCCAGCAGTTACTCGGGGCAAGGGACCTTCGAGCAGTACTTC. The rearrangement uses TRBV6-5 and TRBJ2-7, with D perhaps given as TRBD1 or TRBD2 (5 bases each). CDR3 length: 15 residues. Trimming removed 0 bases at V and 6 bases at J, with 15 bases between. Germline loops: CDR1 MNHEY, CDR2 SVGAGI.

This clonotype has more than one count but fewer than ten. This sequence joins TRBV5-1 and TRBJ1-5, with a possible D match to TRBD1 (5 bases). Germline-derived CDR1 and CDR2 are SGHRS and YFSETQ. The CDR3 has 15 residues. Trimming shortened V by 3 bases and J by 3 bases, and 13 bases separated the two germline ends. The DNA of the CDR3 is TGCGCCAGCAGCTGGGACGCGTGGACCAATCAGCCCCAGCATTTT. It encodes CASSWDAWTNQPQHF.

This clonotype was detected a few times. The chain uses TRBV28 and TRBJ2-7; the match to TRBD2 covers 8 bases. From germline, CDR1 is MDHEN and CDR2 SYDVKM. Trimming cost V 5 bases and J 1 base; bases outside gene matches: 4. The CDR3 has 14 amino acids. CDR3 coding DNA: TGTGCCAGCAGTCGGGGGGGATCGTCCTACGAGCAGTACTTC. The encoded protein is CASSRGGSSYEQYF.

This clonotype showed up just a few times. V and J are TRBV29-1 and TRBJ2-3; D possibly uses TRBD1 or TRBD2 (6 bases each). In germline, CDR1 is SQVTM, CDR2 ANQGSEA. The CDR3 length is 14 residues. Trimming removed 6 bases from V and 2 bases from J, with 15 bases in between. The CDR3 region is CSVPRRGNTDTQYF. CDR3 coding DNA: TGCAGCGTGCCCCGGAGGGGGAACACAGATACGCAGTATTTT.

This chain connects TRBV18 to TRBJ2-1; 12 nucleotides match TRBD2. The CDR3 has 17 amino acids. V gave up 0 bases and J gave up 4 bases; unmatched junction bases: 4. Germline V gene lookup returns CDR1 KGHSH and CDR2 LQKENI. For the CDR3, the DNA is TGTGCCAGCTCACCACCGGGTGGACTAGCGGGATACAATGAGCAGTTCTTC. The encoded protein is CASSPPGGLAGYNEQFF.

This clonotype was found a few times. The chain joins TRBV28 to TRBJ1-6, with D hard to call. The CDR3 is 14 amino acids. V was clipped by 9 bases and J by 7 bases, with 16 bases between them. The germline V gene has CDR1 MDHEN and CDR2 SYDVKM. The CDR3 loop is CASNLGQENSPLHF. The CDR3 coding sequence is TGTGCCAGTAATCTTGGGCAGGAAAATTCACCCCTCCACTTT.

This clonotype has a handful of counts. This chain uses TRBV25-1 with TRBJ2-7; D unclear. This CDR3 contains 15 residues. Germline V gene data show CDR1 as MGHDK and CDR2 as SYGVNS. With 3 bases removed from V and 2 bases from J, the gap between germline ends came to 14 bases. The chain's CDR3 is CASSDLRRSAYEQYF. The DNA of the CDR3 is TGTGCCAGCAGTGACCTTCGCCGGAGCGCCTACGAGCAGTACTTC.

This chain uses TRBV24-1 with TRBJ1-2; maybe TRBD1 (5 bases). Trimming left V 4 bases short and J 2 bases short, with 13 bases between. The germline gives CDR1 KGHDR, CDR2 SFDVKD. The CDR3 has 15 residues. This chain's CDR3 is CATSDRKTANYGYTF. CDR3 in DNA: TGTGCCACCAGTGACCGGAAGACAGCCAACTATGGCTACACCTTC.

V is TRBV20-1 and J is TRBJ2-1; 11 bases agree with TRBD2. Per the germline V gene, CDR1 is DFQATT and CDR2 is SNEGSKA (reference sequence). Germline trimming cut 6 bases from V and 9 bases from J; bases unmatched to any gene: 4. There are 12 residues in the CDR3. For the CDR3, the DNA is TGCAGTGCCAGACTAGCGGGGCTTGAGCAGTTCTTC. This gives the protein CSARLAGLEQFF.

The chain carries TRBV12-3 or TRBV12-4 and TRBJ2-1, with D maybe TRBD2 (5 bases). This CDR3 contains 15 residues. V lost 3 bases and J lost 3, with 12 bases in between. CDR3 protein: CASSFSGGDYNEQFF. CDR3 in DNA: TGTGCCAGCAGTTTCAGCGGAGGCGACTACAATGAGCAGTTCTTC.

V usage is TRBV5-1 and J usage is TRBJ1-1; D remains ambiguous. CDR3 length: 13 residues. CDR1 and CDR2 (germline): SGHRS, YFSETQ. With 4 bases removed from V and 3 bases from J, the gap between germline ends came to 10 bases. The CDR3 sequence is CASSPPEYTEAFF. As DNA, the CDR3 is TGCGCCAGCAGCCCGCCAGAATACACTGAAGCTTTCTTT. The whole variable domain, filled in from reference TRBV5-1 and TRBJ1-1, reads KAGVTQTPRYLIKTRGQQVTLSCSPISGHRSVSWYQQTPGQGLQFLFEYFSETQRNKGNFPGRFSGRQFSNSRSEMNVSTLELGDSALYLCASSPPEYTEAFFGQGTRLTVV.

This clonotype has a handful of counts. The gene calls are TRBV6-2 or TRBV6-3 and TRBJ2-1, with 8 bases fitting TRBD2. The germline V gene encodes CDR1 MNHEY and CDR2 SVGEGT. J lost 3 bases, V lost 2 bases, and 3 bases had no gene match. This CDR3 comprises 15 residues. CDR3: CASSYLAGGYNEQFF. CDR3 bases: TGTGCCAGCAGTTACCTAGCGGGTGGCTACAATGAGCAGTTCTTC.

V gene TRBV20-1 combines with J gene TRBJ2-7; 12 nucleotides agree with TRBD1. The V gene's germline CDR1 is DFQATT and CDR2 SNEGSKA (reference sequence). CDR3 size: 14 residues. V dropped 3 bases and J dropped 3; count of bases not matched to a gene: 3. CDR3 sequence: CSASRDRGLYEQYF. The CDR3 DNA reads TGCAGTGCTAGCCGGGACAGGGGGCTCTACGAGCAGTACTTC.

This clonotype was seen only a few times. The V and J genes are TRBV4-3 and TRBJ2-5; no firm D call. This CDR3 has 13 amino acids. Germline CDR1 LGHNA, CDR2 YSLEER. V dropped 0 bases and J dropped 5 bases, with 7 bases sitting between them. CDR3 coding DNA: TGCGCCAGCAGCCAAGATGCGAGGGAGACCCAGTACTTC. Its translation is CASSQDARETQYF.

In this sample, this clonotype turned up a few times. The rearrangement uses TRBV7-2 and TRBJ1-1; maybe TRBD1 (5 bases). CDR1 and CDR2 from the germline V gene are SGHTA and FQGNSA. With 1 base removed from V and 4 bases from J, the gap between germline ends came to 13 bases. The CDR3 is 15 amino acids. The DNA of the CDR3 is TGTGCCAGCAGCTTAGAAGGGGTGGCGACCACTGAAGCTTTCTTT. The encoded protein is CASSLEGVATTEAFF.

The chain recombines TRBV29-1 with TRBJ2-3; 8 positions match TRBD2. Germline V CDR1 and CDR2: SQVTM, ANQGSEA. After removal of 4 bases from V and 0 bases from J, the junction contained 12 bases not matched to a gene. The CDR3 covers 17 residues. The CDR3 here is CSVGSLAGFSSTDTQYF. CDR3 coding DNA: TGCAGCGTTGGTTCTCTAGCGGGCTTTTCTAGCACAGATACGCAGTATTTT.

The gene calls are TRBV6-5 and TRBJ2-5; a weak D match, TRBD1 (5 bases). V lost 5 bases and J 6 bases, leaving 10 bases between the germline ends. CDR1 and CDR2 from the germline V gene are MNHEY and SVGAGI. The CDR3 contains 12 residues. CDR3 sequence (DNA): TGTGCCAGCAGTAAAGGGGTGAAGACCCAGTACTTC. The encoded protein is CASSKGVKTQYF.

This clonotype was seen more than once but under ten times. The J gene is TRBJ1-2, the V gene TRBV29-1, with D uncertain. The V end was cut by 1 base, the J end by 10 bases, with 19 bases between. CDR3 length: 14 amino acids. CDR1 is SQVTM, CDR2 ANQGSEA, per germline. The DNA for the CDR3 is TGCAGCGTTGAAGGCCATGAAATCGGTAGTGTCTACACCTTC. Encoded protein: CSVEGHEIGSVYTF.

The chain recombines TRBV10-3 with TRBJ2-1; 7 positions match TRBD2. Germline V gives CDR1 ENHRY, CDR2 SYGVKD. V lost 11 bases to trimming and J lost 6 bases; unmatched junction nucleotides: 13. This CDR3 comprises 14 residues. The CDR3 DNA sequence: TGTGCCTCTGCGGGGAGGGCCCTCGGCAATGAGCAGTTCTTC. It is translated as CASAGRALGNEQFF.

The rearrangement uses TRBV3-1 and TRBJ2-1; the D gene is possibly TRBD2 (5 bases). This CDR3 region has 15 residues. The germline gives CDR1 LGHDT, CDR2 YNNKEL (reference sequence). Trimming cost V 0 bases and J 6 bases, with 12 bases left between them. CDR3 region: CASSQDLARRNEQFF. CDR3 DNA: TGTGCCAGCAGCCAAGATCTAGCACGGCGCAATGAGCAGTTCTTC.

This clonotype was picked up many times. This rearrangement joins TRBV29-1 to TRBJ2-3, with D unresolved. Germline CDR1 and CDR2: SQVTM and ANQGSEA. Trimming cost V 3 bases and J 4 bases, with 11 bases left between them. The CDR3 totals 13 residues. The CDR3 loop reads CSVDPRGADTQYF. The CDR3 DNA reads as TGCAGCGTTGACCCCCGTGGGGCAGATACGCAGTATTTT.